This T cell receptor (beta chain) was found in a study of post-analysis software for immune sequencing data. In the study overall: Included courses were relapsing-remitting and secondary progressive multiple sclerosis; progressive-relapsing multiple sclerosis was also included.

Unique-molecular-identifier-tagged TCR beta cDNA libraries were used. Between about 0.85 and 11 million T cells gave rise to some 450,000 cDNA molecules. From the PCR reads, TCRdb called clonotypes with MiXCR, one entry per CDR3 protein. The table has about 810,000 distinct CDR3 sequences, approximately 57% seen once. This clonotype was counted only a few times. Antigen: not known. CDR1 SGDLS and CDR2 YYNGEE come from the germline V gene. The CDR3 spans 15 residues. Overall study findings and caveats: Normalized Chao1 diversity was significantly lower in multiple sclerosis patients than in controls. A few TRBV segments occurring more often in patients than controls included TRBV5-6, TRBV5-1 and TRBV20-1. Under F measure analysis, samples from one preparation batch co-clustered strongly.

The sequence was collected from a girl aged 10 to 17 with multiple sclerosis. This rearrangement joins TRBV9 to TRBJ2-7; D might be TRBD2 (5 bases). The last part of the DNA fits TRBJ2-5 better; the J call may be wrong. The material sequenced was blood. CDR3 protein: CASSVVRGGGETQYF. CDR3 nucleotide sequence: TGTGCCAGCAGCGTAGTTAGAGGAGGTGGCGAGACCCAGTACTTC.